One sample yielded the 4 T cell receptor beta chains listed below, sequenced in a study of response to subunit inactivated influenza vaccine. TCRdb ran MiXCR on the RT-PCR reads and lists one entry per CDR3 protein. The repertoire consists of 400,000 to 550,000 distinct CDR3 sequences, with about 25% occurring once and the leading ten covering around 2%. The sample in question was CD4+ T cells sorted from PBMCs, obtained about 5 days after vaccination. These receptors were obtained from a man aged 50-59 years who received an inactivated influenza vaccine.

This clonotype has at least ten counts. CDR3 region: CSVGGLASRSSYNEQFF. Here the CDR3 DNA reads TGCAGCGTTGGGGGACTAGCTTCAAGGAGCTCCTACAATGAGCAGTTCTTC. The V and J genes are TRBV29-1 and TRBJ2-1; 9 bases are shared with TRBD2. The V gene end was trimmed by 4 bases and the J gene end by 0 bases; junction bases not matched to a gene: 10. This CDR3 contains 17 residues. Looked up from germline, CDR1 is SQVTM and CDR2 is ANQGSEA.

This clonotype was recorded once. The CDR3 nucleotides read TGTGCCAGCGGGGGACTAGCGGGAGTCTCCTACAATGAGCAGTTCTTC. This codes for CASGGLAGVSYNEQFF. The V gene is TRBV5-4, the J gene TRBJ2-1; 14 bases align to TRBD2. This CDR3 contains 16 residues. CDR1 SGHNT and CDR2 YYREEE come from the germline V gene (reference sequence). V lost 7 bases and J lost 0; bases outside the gene matches: 3.

This rearrangement joins TRBV5-1 to TRBJ2-4; TRBD1 matches 8 bases. V shed 4 bases and J 6 bases; nucleotides not matched to a gene: 3. CDR3 size: 13 residues. Germline V CDR1 and CDR2: SGHRS, YFSETQ. Written as DNA, the CDR3 is TGCGCCAGCAGCACGGACAGGGTAAACATTCAGTACTTC. Its protein is CASSTDRVNIQYF.

V gene TRBV18 combines with J gene TRBJ2-5, with D maybe TRBD2 (6 bases). CDR3 size: 17 residues. Germline V CDR1 and CDR2: KGHSH, LQKENI. Trimming cost V 2 bases and J 3 bases, with 19 bases left between them. The CDR3 spells CASSPRGAGPTKETQYF. CDR3 nucleotides: TGTGCCAGCTCACCAAGGGGAGCGGGCCCCACAAAAGAGACCCAGTACTTC. The complete variable domain, with remaining parts taken from reference TRBV18 and TRBJ2-5, reads NAGVMQNPRHLVRRRGQEARLRCSPMKGHSHVYWYRQLPEEGLKFMVYLQKENIIDESGMPKERFSAEFPKEGPSILRIQQVVRGDSAAYFCASSPRGAGPTKETQYFGPGTRLLVL.